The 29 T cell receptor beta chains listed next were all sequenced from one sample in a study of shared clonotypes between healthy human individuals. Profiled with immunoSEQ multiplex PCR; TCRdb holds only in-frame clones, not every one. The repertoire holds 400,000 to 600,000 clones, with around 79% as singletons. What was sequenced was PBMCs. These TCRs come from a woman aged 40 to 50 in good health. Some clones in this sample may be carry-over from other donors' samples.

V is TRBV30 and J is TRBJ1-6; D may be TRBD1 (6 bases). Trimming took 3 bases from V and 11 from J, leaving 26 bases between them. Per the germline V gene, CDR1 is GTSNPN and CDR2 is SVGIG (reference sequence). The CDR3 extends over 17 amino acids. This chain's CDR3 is CAWRTAGPAQGRAPLHF. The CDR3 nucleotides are TGTGCCTGGAGAACCGCGGGGCCCGCACAGGGTCGGGCACCCCTCCACTTT.

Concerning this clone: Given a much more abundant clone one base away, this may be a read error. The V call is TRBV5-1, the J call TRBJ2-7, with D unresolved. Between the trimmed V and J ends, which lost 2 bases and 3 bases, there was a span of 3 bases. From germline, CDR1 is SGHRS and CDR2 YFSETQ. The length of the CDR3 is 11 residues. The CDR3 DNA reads TGCGCCAGCAGCTTCAACTACGAGCAGTACTTC. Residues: CASSFNYEQYF. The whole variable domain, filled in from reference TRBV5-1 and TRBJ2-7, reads KAGVTQTPRYLIKTRGQQVTLSCSPISGHRSVSWYQQTPGQGLQFLFEYFSETQRNKGNFPGRFSGRQFSNSRSEMNVSTLELGDSALYLCASSFNYEQYFGPGTRLTVT.

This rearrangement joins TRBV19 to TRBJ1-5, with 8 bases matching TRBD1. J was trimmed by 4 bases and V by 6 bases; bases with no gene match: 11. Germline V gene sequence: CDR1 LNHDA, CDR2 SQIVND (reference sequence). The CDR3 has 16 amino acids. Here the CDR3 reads CASRTGAGGENQPQHF. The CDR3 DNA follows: TGTGCCAGTAGGACAGGGGCCGGGGGGGAGAATCAGCCCCAGCATTTT.

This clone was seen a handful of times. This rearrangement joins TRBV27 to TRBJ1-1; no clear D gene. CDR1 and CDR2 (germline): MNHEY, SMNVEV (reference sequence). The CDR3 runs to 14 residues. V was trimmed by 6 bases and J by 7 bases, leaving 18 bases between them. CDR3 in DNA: TGTGCCAGCAGGGGTCCTCTGGGCGTGAATGAAGCTTTCTTT. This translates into CASRGPLGVNEAFF.

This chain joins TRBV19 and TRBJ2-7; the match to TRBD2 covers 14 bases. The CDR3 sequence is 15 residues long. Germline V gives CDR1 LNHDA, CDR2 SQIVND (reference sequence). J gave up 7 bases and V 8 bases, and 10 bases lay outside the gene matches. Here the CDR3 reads CASRPGLAGEGEQYF. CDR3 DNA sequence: TGTGCCAGTCGGCCGGGACTAGCGGGAGAAGGAGAGCAGTACTTC.

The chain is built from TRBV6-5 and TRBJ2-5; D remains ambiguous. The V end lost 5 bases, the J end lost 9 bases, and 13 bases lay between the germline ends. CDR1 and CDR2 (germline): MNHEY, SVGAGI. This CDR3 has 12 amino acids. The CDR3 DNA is TGTGCCAGCAGTCAAGGGTTGGTGCCCCAGTACTTC. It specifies CASSQGLVPQYF.

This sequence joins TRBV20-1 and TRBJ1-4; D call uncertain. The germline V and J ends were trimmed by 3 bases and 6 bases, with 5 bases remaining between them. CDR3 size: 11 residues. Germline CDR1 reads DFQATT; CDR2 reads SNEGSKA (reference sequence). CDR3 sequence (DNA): TGCAGTGCTAGTAATTATGAAAAACTGTTTTTT. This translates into CSASNYEKLFF.

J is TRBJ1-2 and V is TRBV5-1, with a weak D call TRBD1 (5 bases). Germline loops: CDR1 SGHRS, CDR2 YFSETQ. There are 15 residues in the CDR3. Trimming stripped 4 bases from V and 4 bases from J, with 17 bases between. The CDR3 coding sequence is TGCGCCAGCAGCCCGGGACCCAATGATTTCTATGGCTACACCTTC. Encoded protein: CASSPGPNDFYGYTF.

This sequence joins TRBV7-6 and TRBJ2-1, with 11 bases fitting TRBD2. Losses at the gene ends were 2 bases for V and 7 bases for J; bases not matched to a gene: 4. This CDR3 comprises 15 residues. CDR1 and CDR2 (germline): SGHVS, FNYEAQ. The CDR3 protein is CASSLSLAGGNEQFF. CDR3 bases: TGTGCCAGCAGCTTAAGTCTAGCGGGAGGTAATGAGCAGTTCTTC.

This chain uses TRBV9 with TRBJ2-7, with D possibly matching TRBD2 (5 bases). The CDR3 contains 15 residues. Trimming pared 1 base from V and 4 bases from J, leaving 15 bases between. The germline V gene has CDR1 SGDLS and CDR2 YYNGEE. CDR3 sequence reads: CASSVQAAQEYEQYF. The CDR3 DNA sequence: TGTGCCAGCAGCGTACAAGCGGCCCAGGAGTACGAGCAGTACTTC.

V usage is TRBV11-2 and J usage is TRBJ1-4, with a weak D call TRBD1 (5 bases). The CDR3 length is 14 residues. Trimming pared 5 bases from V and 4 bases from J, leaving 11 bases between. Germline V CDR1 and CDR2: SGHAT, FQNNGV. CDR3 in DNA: TGTGCCAGCAGCGCCGGGGCCAATAATGAAAAACTGTTTTTT. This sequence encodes CASSAGANNEKLFF.

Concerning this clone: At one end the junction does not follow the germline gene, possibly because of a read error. CDR3 nucleotides: TGTGCCAGCAGTTACGGGACGGAGAATCAGCCCCAGCATTTT. Translated, it gives CASSYGTENQPQHF. The rearrangement uses TRBV10-2 and TRBJ1-5; tentative D call: TRBD1 (5 bases). CDR3 length: 14 residues. Germline V lookup: CDR1 WSHSY, CDR2 SAAADI.

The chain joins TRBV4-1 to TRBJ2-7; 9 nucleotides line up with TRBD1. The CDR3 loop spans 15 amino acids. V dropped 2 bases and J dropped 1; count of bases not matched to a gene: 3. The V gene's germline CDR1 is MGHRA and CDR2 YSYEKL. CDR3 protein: CASSQSGQGSYEQYF. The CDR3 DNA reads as TGCGCCAGCAGCCAATCGGGACAGGGTTCCTACGAGCAGTACTTC.

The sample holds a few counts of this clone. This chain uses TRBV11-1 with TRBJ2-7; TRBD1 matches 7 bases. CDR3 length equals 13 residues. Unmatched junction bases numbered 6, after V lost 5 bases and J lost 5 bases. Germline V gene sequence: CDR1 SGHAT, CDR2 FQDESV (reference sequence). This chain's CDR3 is CASSLQTGNEQYF. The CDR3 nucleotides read TGTGCCAGCAGCCTCCAGACAGGGAACGAGCAGTACTTC. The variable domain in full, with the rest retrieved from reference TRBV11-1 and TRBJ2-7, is EAEVAQSPRYKITEKSQAVAFWCDPISGHATLYWYRQILGQGPELLVQFQDESVVDDSQLPKDRFSAERLKGVDSTLKIQPAELGDSAMYLCASSLQTGNEQYFGPGTRLTVT.

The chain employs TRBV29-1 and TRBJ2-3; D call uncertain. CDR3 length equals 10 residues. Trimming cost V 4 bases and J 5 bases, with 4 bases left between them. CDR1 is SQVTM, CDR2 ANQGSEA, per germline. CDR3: CSVAEDTQYF. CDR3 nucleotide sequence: TGCAGCGTTGCAGAAGATACGCAGTATTTT.

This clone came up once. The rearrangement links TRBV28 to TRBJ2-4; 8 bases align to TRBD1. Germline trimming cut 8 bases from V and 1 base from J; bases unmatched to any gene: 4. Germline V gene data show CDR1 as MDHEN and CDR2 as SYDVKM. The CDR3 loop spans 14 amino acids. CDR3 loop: CASGQGAAKNIQYF. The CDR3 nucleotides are TGTGCCAGCGGCCAGGGGGCGGCCAAAAACATTCAGTACTTC.

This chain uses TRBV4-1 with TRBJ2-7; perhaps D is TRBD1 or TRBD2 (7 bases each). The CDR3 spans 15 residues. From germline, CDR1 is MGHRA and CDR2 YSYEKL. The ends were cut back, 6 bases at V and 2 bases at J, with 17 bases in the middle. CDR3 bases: TGCGCCAGCAGTCGGAGCGGGACAGACCCCTACGAGCAGTACTTC. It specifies CASSRSGTDPYEQYF.

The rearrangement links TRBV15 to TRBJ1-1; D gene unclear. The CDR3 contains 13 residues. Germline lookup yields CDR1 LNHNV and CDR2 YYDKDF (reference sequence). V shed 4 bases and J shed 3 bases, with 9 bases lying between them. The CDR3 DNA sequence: TGTGCCACCAGCACCCTGTTGGACACTGAAGCTTTCTTT. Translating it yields CATSTLLDTEAFF.

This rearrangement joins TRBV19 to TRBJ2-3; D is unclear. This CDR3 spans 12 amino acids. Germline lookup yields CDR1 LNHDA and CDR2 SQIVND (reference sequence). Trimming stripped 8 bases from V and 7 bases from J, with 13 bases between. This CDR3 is CASGMYGNTQYF. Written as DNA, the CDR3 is TGTGCCAGTGGAATGTACGGCAATACGCAGTATTTT.

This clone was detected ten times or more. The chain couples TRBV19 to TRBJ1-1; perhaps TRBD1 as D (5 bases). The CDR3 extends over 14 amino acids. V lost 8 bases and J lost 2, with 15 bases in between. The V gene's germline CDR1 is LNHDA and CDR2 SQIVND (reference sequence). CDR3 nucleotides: TGTGCCAGTCGAGGCGGGGCTACTAACACTGAAGCTTTCTTT. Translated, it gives CASRGGATNTEAFF.

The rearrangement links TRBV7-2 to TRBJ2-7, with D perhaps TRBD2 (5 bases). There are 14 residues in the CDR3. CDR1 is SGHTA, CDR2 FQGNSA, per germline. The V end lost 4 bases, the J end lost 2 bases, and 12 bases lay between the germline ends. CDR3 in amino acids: CASSSSGGPYEQYF. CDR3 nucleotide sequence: TGTGCCAGCAGCTCAAGCGGAGGCCCCTACGAGCAGTACTTC.

CDR3 sequence reads: CASSPAVGRGGSGANVLTF. DNA of the CDR3: TGTGCCAGCAGCCCGGCGGTGGGCAGGGGTGGCTCTGGGGCCAACGTCCTGACTTTC. V is TRBV7-9 and J is TRBJ2-6, with D possibly being TRBD1 (6 bases). The germline CDR1 and CDR2 sequences are SEHNR and FQNEAQ (reference sequence). The CDR3 extends over 19 amino acids. Trimming shortened V by 5 bases and J by 0 bases, and 20 bases separated the two germline ends.

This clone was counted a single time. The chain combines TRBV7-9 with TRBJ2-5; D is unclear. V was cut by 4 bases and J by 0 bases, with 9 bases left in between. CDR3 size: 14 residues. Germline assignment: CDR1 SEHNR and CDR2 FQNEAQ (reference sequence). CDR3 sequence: CASSSLRYQETQYF. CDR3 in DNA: TGTGCCAGCAGCTCCCTACGGTACCAAGAGACCCAGTACTTC.

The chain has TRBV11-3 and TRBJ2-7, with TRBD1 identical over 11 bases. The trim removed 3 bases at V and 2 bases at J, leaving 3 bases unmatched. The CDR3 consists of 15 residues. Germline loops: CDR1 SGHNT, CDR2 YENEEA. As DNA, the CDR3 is TGTGCCAGCAGCTTTGGGACAGGGGGAACCTACGAGCAGTACTTC. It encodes CASSFGTGGTYEQYF. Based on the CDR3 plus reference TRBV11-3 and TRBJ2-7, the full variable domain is EAGVVQSPRYKIIEKKQPVAFWCNPISGHNTLYWYLQNLGQGPELLIRYENEEAVDDSQLPKDRFSAERLKGVDSTLKIQPAELGDSAVYLCASSFGTGGTYEQYFGPGTRLTVT.

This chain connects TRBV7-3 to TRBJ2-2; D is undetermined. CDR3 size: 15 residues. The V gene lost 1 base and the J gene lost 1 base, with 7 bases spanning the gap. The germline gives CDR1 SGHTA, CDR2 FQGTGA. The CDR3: CASSLMSGNTGELFF. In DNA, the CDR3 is TGTGCCAGCAGCTTAATGTCTGGGAACACCGGGGAGCTGTTTTTT.

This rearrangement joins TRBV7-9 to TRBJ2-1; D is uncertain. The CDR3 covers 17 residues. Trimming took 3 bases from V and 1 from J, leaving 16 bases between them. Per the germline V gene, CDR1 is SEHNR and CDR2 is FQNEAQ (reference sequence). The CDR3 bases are TGTGCCAGCAGCTTTCGCGCAGAGGCGAAATCCTACAATGAGCAGTTCTTC. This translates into CASSFRAEAKSYNEQFF.

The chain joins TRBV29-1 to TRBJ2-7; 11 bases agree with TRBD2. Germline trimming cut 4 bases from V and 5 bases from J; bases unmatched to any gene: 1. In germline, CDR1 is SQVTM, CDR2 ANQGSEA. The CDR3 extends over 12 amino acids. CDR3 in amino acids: CSVALAGDEQYF. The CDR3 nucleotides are TGCAGCGTTGCACTAGCGGGAGACGAGCAGTACTTC.

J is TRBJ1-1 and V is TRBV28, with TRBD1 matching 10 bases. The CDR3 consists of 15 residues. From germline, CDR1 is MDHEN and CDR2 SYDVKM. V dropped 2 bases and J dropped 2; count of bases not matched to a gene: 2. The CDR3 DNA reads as TGTGCCAGCAGTTTAATGACAGGGGGCAACACTGAAGCTTTCTTT. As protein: CASSLMTGGNTEAFF.

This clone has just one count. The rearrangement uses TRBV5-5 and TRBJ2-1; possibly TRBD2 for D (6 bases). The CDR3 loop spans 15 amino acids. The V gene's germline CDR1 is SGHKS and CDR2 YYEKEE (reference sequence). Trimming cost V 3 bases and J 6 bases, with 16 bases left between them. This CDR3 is CASSSTSYGGNEQFF. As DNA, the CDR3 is TGTGCCAGCAGCTCTACAAGCTACGGGGGCAATGAGCAGTTCTTC.